This is a list of T cell receptor beta chains from one sample in a study of identical twins. One entry per CDR3 protein results from TCRdb running MiXCR on the 5' RACE reads. The sample holds 690,000 or so distinct CDR3 sequences, roughly 6% seen once. Material for sequencing was naive T cells sorted from blood. Receptor source: a man younger than 35 in good health. Both conserved end residues are part of each CDR3. The D gene is left open where the match is weak. Clone size appears in some rows only: once, few, many, or a class for an expanded clone.

J | D | size | V | DNA | CDR3
TRBJ2-1 | . | many | TRBV7-9 | TGTGCCAGCAGCTCCCTCACCTCGAAGCTACAGTTCTTC | CASSSLTSKLQFF
TRBJ2-7 | TRBD2 | . | TRBV12-3/TRBV12-4 | TGTGCCAGCAGTAGCCAAGTGGGACTAGGTCCGCGTGAGCAGTACTTC | CASSSQVGLGPREQYF
TRBJ2-5 | TRBD1 | few | TRBV29-1 | TGCAGCGTTGAGAAGGGACAGGGGAAGACCCAGTACTTC | CSVEKGQGKTQYF
TRBJ2-4 | . | many | TRBV5-1 | TGCGCCAGCAGCTTGCTTTCCAGGGATAGCATTCAGTACTTC | CASSLLSRDSIQYF
TRBJ1-3 | . | many | TRBV5-1 | TGCGCCAGCAGGGATCCGTCCTCTGGAAACACCATATATTTT | CASRDPSSGNTIYF
TRBJ2-5 | TRBD1 | many | TRBV20-1 | TGCAGTGCCCTAACGGGACAGGGGGTAGAGACCCAGTACTTC | CSALTGQGVETQYF
TRBJ2-7 | TRBD2 | . | TRBV6-1 | TGTGCCAGCAAAAAATCGGGACTAGTGTTGTCCTACGAGCAGTACTTC | CASKKSGLVLSYEQYF
TRBJ2-7 | . | . | TRBV16 | TGTGCCAGCAGCCAAGGGGAGTATAGCGGATATACCTACGAGCAGTACTTC | CASSQGEYSGYTYEQYF
TRBJ1-1 | . | many | TRBV25-1 | TGTGCCAGCAGTGATTATCGGGGGGGGAACACTGAAGCTTTCTTT | CASSDYRGGNTEAFF
TRBJ2-1 | . | many | TRBV20-1 | TGCAGTGCTAGGCCTGTCGATGAGCAGTTCTTC | CSARPVDEQFF
TRBJ2-5 | TRBD2 | many | TRBV20-1 | TGCAGTGCTGTCGGGACTAGCGGGCCCAGGGGAGAGACCCAGTACTTC | CSAVGTSGPRGETQYF
TRBJ1-1 | . | many | TRBV20-1 | TGCAGTGCTAGAGTGGGCAGTATGAACACTGAAGCTTTCTTT | CSARVGSMNTEAFF
TRBJ2-3 | . | few | TRBV7-6 | TGTGCCAGCAGCGCACCCACGACTGGCACAGATACGCAGTATTTT | CASSAPTTGTDTQYF
TRBJ1-5 | . | . | TRBV2 | TGTGCCAGCAGATTGACGGGGAGTAATAGCAATCAGCCCCAGCATTTT | CASRLTGSNSNQPQHF
TRBJ2-7 | TRBD1 | many | TRBV9 | TGTGCCAGCAGCCGGGCCGGGACAGGGGTTGACGAGCAGTACTTC | CASSRAGTGVDEQYF
TRBJ2-7 | . | . | TRBV7-9 | TGTGCCAGCAGCATTAGCAAAGCCGGGAGACACGAGCAGTACTTC | CASSISKAGRHEQYF
TRBJ2-1 | . | many | TRBV20-1 | TGCAGTGCTAGAGAGCCCAGCGCGAGCTCCTACAATGAGCAGTTCTTC | CSAREPSASSYNEQFF
TRBJ2-3 | TRBD2 | many | TRBV5-1 | TGCGCCAGCAGCCGACCGGGACTAGGAAATACGCAGTATTTT | CASSRPGLGNTQYF
TRBJ1-4 | . | many | TRBV12-3/TRBV12-4 | TGTGCCAGCAGTTTGGATCGGGAGGGCGAAAAACTGTTTTTT | CASSLDREGEKLFF
TRBJ1-1 | . | many | TRBV10-3 | TGTGCCATCAGAAGGGCAGAGAACACTGAAGCTTTCTTT | CAIRRAENTEAFF
TRBJ2-1 | . | many | TRBV2 | TGTGCCAGCAGTGGAGCCCCCGGCCCAAACAATGAGCAGTTCTTC | CASSGAPGPNNEQFF
TRBJ1-1 | TRBD1 | many | TRBV12-3/TRBV12-4 | TGTGCCAGTGAGGGGACAGGCACTGAAGCTTTCTTT | CASEGTGTEAFF
TRBJ2-4 | . | . | TRBV10-3 | TGTGCCATCAGTGATTTGGAGCGCATTCAGTACTTC | CAISDLERIQYF
TRBJ1-1 | TRBD1 | few | TRBV6-1 | TGTGCCAGCAGTCCGACAGGGGCTGGCACTGAAGCTTTCTTT | CASSPTGAGTEAFF
TRBJ2-1 | . | many | TRBV6-5 | TGTGCCAGCAGACAGGGTTGGAATGAGCAGTTCTTC | CASRQGWNEQFF
TRBJ2-1 | . | many | TRBV29-1 | TGCAGCGTTGGTCAGCGGCTAAGCTCCTACAATGAGCAGTTCTTC | CSVGQRLSSYNEQFF
TRBJ1-2 | . | . | TRBV6-5 | TGTGCCAGCAGTTCCCCTGCTCGGGGAAAGATCTATGGCTACACCTTC | CASSSPARGKIYGYTF
TRBJ2-7 | . | few | TRBV11-2 | TGTGCCAGCAGCGTGACCGGGTCGAGGGGCGAGCAGTACTTC | CASSVTGSRGEQYF
TRBJ2-2 | . | . | TRBV12-3/TRBV12-4 | TGTGCCAGCAGTTCCGTAGGTTTGTCCGGGGAGCTGTTTTTT | CASSSVGLSGELFF
TRBJ1-3 | . | . | TRBV25-1 | TGTGCCAGCCGTGGAGGGGGAAACACCATATATTTT | CASRGGGNTIYF
TRBJ2-1 | . | few | TRBV15 | TGTGCCACCAGCGGGGGCGGGACCCACTACAATGAGCAGTTCTTC | CATSGGGTHYNEQFF
TRBJ2-7 | TRBD1 | . | TRBV4-3 | TGCGCCAGCAGCCAAGACCCCCGGACAGGGTTTGAGCACGAGCAGTACTTC | CASSQDPRTGFEHEQYF
TRBJ2-3 | . | . | TRBV2 | TGTGCCAGCAGTGAAGGAGGCGCGGCCAGGGGCACAGATACGCAGTATTTT | CASSEGGAARGTDTQYF
TRBJ2-1 | TRBD2 | . | TRBV7-6 | TGTGCCAGCAGCTCCACCGGACTAGTGGTTGAGCAGTTCTTC | CASSSTGLVVEQFF
TRBJ2-7 | TRBD1 | many | TRBV29-1 | TGCAGCGTTGAAAGATGGGGCCCCGGACAGGGCTACGAGCAGTACTTC | CSVERWGPGQGYEQYF
TRBJ2-1 | TRBD2 | many | TRBV24-1 | TGTGCCACCAGTGATTACGGTGTAGCGGGAGTTGTTGAGCAGTTCTTC | CATSDYGVAGVVEQFF
TRBJ2-1 | TRBD2 | . | TRBV7-2 | TGTGCCAGCAGCTTATCAGCGGGAGACAATGAGCAGTTCTTC | CASSLSAGDNEQFF